What follows is one T cell receptor (beta chain) and its context. Its target is unknown. V gave up 3 bases and J gave up 5 bases, with 17 bases separating them. This CDR3 is built from 15 residues. CDR1 SGHDT and CDR2 YYEEEE come from the germline V gene. The data derive from a study of OX40 agonist ivuxolimab in advanced cancers. Study-wide results and limits: On average, a greater number of expanded clones characterised CD8+ T cells relative to CD4+.

Libraries were prepared by immunoSEQ multiplex PCR; TCRdb keeps only in-frame clonotypes and omits some of them. The sample has about 70,000 clones, around 80% seen once. The chain employs TRBV5-6 and TRBJ2-5; D tentatively reads TRBD1 or TRBD2 (6 bases each). The TCR was taken from an adult with an advanced solid tumor such as melanoma, head and neck, liver or kidney cancer. This material consisted of CD4+ or CD8+ T cells sorted from blood, taken in a trial of the OX40 agonist ivuxolimab. CDR3 loop: CASSSSSGGWETQYF. The CDR3 DNA follows: TGTGCCAGCAGCTCTTCTTCCGGGGGCTGGGAGACCCAGTACTTC.